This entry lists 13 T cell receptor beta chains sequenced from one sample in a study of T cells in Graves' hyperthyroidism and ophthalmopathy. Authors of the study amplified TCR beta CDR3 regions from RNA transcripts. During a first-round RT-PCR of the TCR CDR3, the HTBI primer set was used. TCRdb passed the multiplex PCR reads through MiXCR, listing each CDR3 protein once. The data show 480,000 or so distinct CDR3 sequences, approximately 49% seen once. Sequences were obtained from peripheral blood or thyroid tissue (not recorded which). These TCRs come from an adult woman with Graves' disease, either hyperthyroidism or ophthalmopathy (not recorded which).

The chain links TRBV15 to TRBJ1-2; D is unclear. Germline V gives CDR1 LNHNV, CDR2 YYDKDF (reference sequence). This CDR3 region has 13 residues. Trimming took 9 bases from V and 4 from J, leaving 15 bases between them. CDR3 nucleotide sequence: TGTGCCACAAAGACCTTGGGCCTCTATGGCTACACCTTC. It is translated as CATKTLGLYGYTF. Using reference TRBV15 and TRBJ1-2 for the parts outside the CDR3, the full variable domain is DAMVIQNPRYQVTQFGKPVTLSCSQTLNHNVMYWYQQKSSQAPKLLFHYYDKDFNNEADTPDNFQSRRPNTSFCFLDIRSPGLGDTAMYLCATKTLGLYGYTFGSGTRLTVV.

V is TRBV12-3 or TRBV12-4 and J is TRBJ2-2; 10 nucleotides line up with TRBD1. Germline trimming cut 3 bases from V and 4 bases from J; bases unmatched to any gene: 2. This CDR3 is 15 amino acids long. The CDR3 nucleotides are TGTGCCAGCAGTTTTTGGGACAGGGGCACCGGGGAGCTGTTTTTT. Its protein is CASSFWDRGTGELFF.

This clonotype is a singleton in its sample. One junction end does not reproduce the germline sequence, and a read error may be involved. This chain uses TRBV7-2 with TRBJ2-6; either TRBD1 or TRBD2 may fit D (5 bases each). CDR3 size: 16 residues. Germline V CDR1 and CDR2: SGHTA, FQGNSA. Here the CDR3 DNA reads TGTGCCAGCAGCCTAACCCCGGGGTCTGGGGCCAACGCCCTGACTTTC. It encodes CASSLTPGSGANALTF.

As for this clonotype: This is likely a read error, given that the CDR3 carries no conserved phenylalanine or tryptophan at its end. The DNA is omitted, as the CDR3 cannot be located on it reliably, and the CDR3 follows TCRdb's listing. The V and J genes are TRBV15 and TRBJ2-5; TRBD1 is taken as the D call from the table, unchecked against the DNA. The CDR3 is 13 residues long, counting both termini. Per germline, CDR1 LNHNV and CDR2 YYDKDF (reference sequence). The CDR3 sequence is CATSRDRGGPKSY.

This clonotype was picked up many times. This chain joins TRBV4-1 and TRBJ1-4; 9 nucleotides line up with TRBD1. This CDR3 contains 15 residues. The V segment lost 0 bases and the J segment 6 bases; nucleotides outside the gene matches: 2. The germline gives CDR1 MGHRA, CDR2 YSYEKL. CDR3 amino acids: CASSQDTGGYEKLFF. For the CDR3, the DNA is TGCGCCAGCAGCCAAGATACAGGGGGCTATGAAAAACTGTTTTTT.

The CDR3 DNA reads TGTGCCAGCAGCTTACTAGAGCGACGAGGGGAGACCCAGTACTTC. Translating it yields CASSLLERRGETQYF. The chain has TRBV11-2 and TRBJ2-5, with a possible D match to TRBD2 (5 bases). CDR3 length: 15 amino acids. CDR1 is SGHAT and CDR2 is FQNNGV in the germline V gene. The V end was cut by 2 bases, the J end by 5 bases, with 15 bases between.

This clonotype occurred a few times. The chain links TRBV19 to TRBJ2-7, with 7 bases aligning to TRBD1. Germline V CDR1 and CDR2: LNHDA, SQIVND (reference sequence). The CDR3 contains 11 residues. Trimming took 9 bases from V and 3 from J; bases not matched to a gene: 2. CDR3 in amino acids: CASRTGYEQYF. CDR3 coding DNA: TGTGCCAGCCGGACAGGCTACGAGCAGTACTTC.

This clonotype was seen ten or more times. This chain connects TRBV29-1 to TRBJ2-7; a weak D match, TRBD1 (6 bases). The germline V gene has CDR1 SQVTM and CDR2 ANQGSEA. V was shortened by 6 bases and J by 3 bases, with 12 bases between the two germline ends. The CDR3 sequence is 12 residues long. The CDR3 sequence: CSVPQGNYEQYF. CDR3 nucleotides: TGCAGCGTCCCTCAGGGGAACTACGAGCAGTACTTC.

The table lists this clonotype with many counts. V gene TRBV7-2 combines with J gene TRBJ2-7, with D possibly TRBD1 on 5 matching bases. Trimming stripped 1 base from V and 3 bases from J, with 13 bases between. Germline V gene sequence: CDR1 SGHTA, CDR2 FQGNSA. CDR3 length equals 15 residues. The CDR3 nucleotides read TGTGCCAGCAGCTTAGTAAGGACACCCGACTACGAGCAGTACTTC. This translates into CASSLVRTPDYEQYF.

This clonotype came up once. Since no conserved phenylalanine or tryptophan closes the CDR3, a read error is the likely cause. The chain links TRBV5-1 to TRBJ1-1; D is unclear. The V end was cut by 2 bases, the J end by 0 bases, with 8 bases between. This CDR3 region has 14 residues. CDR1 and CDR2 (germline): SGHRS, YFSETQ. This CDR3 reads CASSFSSMNTEAFL. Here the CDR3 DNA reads TGCGCCAGCAGCTTTAGCAGTATGAACACTGAAGCTTTCCTT.

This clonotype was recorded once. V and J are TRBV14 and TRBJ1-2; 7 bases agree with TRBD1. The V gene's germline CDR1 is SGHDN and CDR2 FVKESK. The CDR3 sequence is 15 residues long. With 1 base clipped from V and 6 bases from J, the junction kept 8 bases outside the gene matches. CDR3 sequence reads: CASSQGYEGADGYTF. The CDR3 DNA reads TGTGCCAGCAGCCAAGGGTACGAGGGGGCGGATGGCTACACCTTC.

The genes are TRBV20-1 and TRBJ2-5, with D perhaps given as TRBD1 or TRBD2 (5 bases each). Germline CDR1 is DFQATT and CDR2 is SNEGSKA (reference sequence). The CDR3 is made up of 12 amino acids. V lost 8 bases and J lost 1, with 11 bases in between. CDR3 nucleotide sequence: TGCAGTCCCGGGACCACCCAAGAGACCCAGTACTTC. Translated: CSPGTTQETQYF.

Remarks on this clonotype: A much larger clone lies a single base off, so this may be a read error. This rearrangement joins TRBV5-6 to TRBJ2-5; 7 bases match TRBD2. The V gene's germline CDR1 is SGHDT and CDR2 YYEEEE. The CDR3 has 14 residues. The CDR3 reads CASSYDLRGETRYF. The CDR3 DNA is TGTGCCAGCAGCTACGACCTCCGGGGGGAGACCCGGTACTTC.